This TCR beta chain emerged from a study of blood T cell repertoires in COVID-19 (dated by TCRdb to about 2020). Broadly, across the study: Samples covering the acute and convalescent phases of COVID-19 were provided by collaborators in the United States, Italy and Spain. The prospective study material was composed of cDNA or gDNA derived from T cells, B-cell-depleted T cells, or PBMCs. Subjects who had been exposed to COVID-19, were actively infected with it, or had recovered from it provided the deeply sampled blood TCRbeta repertoires that made up the dataset. The repertoires were made available in a free public database intended to serve as a resource for research on the immune response to SARS-CoV-2. The samples were drawn from two sources: the first 160 participants of the ongoing ImmuneRACE study, and some 1,300 subjects contributed by 6 global collaborators. Sample metadata almost always included a de-identified subject ID, COVID-19 status, age in years and sex. HLA class I and class II types, where available, came from metadata supplied by the sample provider rather than from assay-based typing. Summary of the overall study and its limitations: The quantity of clinical and demographic metadata differed by source and by participant and was supplied without curation.

Note on this clone: Its antigen specificity is not known. No base quality values were provided; no much bigger clone lies one nucleotide off.

TCRbeta CDR3 regions were amplified from genomic DNA using the immunoSEQ Assay, a bias-controlled multiplex PCR. The authors' pipeline ran thus. Nucleated cell counts per sample were estimated from amplification of reference gene primers within the assay. To quantify the absolute abundance of each unique TCRbeta CDR3 rearrangement, sequence reads were collapsed and filtered. For each sample, productive Simpson clonality was calculated as the square root of Simpson's diversity index over productive rearrangements. TCRdb took over this immuneACCESS table, retaining in-frame rearrangements with V and J assigned. Such tables are incomplete; in checked studies, under half of the missing clones stem from an unresolved V gene, and the remainder is unexplained. From that table come the V and J calls and clone size; the DNA was used to work out D and trimming. This sample comprises some 160,000 clones, around nine tenths of them detected only once. About 9.3% of the sample is in the top ten clones.

In Seattle, one collaborating source enrolled patients while the infection was active and tracked those patients longitudinally over the course of disease. Collaborating institutions collected whole blood in K2EDTA tubes following their own protocols. For TCRbeta analysis, collaborators shipped samples in one of three forms: frozen whole blood, isolated PBMCs, or DNA extracted from either of those sample types. This clonotype originated in a woman in her sixties or seventies with COVID-19, enrolled during active disease. Sequencing was performed on peripheral blood.

The CDR3 is CASSLVTAGGITDTQYF. The DNA is as follows: TGCGCCAGCAGCTTGGTAACGGCGGGGGGGATCACAGATACGCAGTATTTT. Recombination connected TRBV5-1 to TRBJ2-3; TRBD2 fits 9 bases in the junction. The V end gives up 0 bases and the J end 2 bases, leaving 7 bases in the junction not matched to a gene. Its CDR3 holds 17 amino acids, cysteine through phenylalanine. CDR3 DNA only is kept here, 51 bases in frame from base 1. Sequences SGHRS (CDR1) and YFSETQ (CDR2) are obtained from the germline V gene.